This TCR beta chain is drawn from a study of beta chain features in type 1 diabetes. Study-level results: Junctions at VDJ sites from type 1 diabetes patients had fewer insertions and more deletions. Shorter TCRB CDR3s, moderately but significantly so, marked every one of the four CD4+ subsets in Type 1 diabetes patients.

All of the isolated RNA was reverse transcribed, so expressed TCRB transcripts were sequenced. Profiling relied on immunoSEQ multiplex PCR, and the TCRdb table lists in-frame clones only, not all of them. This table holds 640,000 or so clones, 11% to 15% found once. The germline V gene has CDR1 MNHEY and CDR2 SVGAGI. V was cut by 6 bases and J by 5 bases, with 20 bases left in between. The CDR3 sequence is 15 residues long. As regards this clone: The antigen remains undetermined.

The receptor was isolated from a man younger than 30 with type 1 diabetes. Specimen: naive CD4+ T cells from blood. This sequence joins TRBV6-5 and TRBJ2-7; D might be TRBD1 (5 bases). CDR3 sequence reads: CASRAYQGVVNEQYF. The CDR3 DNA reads TGTGCCAGCAGAGCTTATCAGGGTGTGGTGAACGAGCAGTACTTC.